These 25 T cell receptor beta chains were all obtained from the same sample, sequenced in a study of blood T cell repertoires in COVID-19. Sequencing was performed with immunoSEQ multiplex PCR; in TCRdb, only in-frame clones are kept and a portion is missing. Found here are around 75,000 clones, approximately 90% of them singletons; the top ten hold about 0.6%. The specimen was peripheral blood. The origin of the receptors is a man aged 60-69 years with acute or convalescent COVID-19.

This clone was detected a few times. The chain has TRBV7-6 and TRBJ2-7, with D maybe TRBD1 (6 bases). Germline V CDR1 and CDR2: SGHVS, FNYEAQ. This CDR3 is 15 amino acids long. The germline V and J ends were trimmed by 1 base and 3 bases, with 13 bases remaining between them. This chain's CDR3 is CASSLGQGRLYEQYF. CDR3 bases: TGTGCCAGCAGCTTAGGGCAGGGGCGACTCTACGAGCAGTACTTC.

Written as DNA, the CDR3 is TGTGCCAGCAGTGAGACGAGAACGGAGAGCTCCTACGAGCAGTACTTC. The encoded protein is CASSETRTESSYEQYF. The chain combines TRBV25-1 with TRBJ2-7; D unclear. The CDR3 is made up of 16 amino acids. The germline gives CDR1 MGHDK, CDR2 SYGVNS. V lost 3 bases and J lost 0, with 15 bases in between.

The rearrangement joins TRBV7-2 to TRBJ2-5; 8 bases align to TRBD2. Germline CDR1 SGHTA, CDR2 FQGNSA. The CDR3 extends over 15 amino acids. V shed 1 base, J shed 2 bases, and the junction held 3 bases outside the gene matches. CDR3 region: CASSLVAGPQETQYF. CDR3 nucleotides: TGTGCCAGCAGCTTAGTAGCGGGGCCTCAAGAGACCCAGTACTTC.

This chain joins TRBV5-5 and TRBJ1-3, with D unclear. This CDR3 has 16 residues. Trimming removed 0 bases from V and 4 bases from J, with 14 bases in between. Germline V lookup: CDR1 SGHKS, CDR2 YYEKEE (reference sequence). This CDR3 is CASSLERALGGNTIYF. The DNA of the CDR3 is TGTGCCAGCAGCTTGGAGCGGGCTTTAGGCGGAAACACCATATATTTT.

V is TRBV9 and J is TRBJ2-2; D uncertain. Germline V gene sequence: CDR1 SGDLS, CDR2 YYNGEE. The CDR3 contains 14 residues. Trimming pared 0 bases from V and 4 bases from J, leaving 7 bases between. CDR3 sequence (DNA): TGTGCCAGCAGCGTAGCGGCAGGCACCGGGGAGCTGTTTTTT. Protein: CASSVAAGTGELFF.

The chain has TRBV5-1 and TRBJ1-1; D possibly corresponds to TRBD1 (6 bases). Germline V lookup: CDR1 SGHRS, CDR2 YFSETQ. Between the trimmed V and J ends, which lost 0 bases and 0 bases, there was a span of 15 bases. The CDR3 spans 17 residues. CDR3 sequence: CASSLAGGQTMNTEAFF. In nucleotides, the CDR3 is TGCGCCAGCAGCTTGGCCGGGGGGCAAACCATGAACACTGAAGCTTTCTTT. Combining the CDR3 with reference TRBV5-1 and TRBJ1-1 gives the whole variable domain KAGVTQTPRYLIKTRGQQVTLSCSPISGHRSVSWYQQTPGQGLQFLFEYFSETQRNKGNFPGRFSGRQFSNSRSEMNVSTLELGDSALYLCASSLAGGQTMNTEAFFGQGTRLTVV.

The chain combines TRBV6-1 with TRBJ2-5, with D uncertain. The CDR3 has 15 residues. Germline V gene lookup returns CDR1 MNHNS and CDR2 SASEGT. With 1 base removed from V and 3 bases from J, the gap between germline ends came to 12 bases. The CDR3 is CASSEVSALKETQYF. The CDR3 DNA follows: TGTGCCAGCAGTGAAGTGTCAGCGTTAAAAGAGACCCAGTACTTC.

The chain couples TRBV5-1 to TRBJ1-2; TRBD1 is a possible D gene (5 bases). The CDR3 consists of 13 residues. Trimming took off 5 bases at V and 2 bases at J, with 10 bases between the two ends. The germline V gene encodes CDR1 SGHRS and CDR2 YFSETQ. The CDR3 region is CASSSQVNYGYTF. CDR3 DNA: TGCGCCAGCAGTTCACAGGTGAACTATGGCTACACCTTC.

The chain couples TRBV7-6 to TRBJ2-5; 8 nucleotides align to TRBD2. Germline CDR1 SGHVS, CDR2 FNYEAQ. This CDR3 contains 15 residues. With V trimmed by 10 bases and J by 4 bases, 14 bases remained unmatched. In nucleotides, the CDR3 is TGTGCCATCTCGGGGGCGAGCGGGGGTGGAGAGACCCAGTACTTC. The encoded protein is CAISGASGGGETQYF.

The chain couples TRBV9 to TRBJ1-1; D is unresolved. With 0 bases removed from V and 2 bases from J, the gap between germline ends came to 8 bases. This CDR3 spans 14 amino acids. Germline CDR1 is SGDLS and CDR2 is YYNGEE. For the CDR3, the DNA is TGTGCCAGCAGCGTAGGGGAGGTAAACACTGAAGCTTTCTTT. As protein: CASSVGEVNTEAFF.

The chain joins TRBV19 to TRBJ2-5; 7 bases line up with TRBD1. Germline CDR1 reads LNHDA; CDR2 reads SQIVND (reference sequence). With V trimmed by 4 bases and J by 3 bases, 8 bases remained unmatched. The CDR3 has 15 residues. The CDR3 sequence is CASSNTRGRKETQYF. The CDR3 DNA is TGTGCCAGTAGTAACACAAGGGGGCGGAAAGAGACCCAGTACTTC. Drawing the rest from reference TRBV19 and TRBJ2-5, the complete variable domain is DGGITQSPKYLFRKEGQNVTLSCEQNLNHDAMYWYRQDPGQGLRLIYYSQIVNDFQKGDIAEGYSVSREKKESFPLTVTSAQKNPTAFYLCASSNTRGRKETQYFGPGTRLLVL.

The V call is TRBV6-5, the J call TRBJ2-3; 11 positions agree with TRBD1. This CDR3 has 15 residues. Germline V lookup: CDR1 MNHEY, CDR2 SVGAGI. Trimming took 6 bases from V and 6 from J; bases not matched to a gene: 8. CDR3 region: CASSTGTGGFDTQYF. CDR3 sequence (DNA): TGTGCCAGCAGCACCGGGACAGGGGGGTTTGATACGCAGTATTTT.

The chain employs TRBV28 and TRBJ2-3; D might be TRBD2 (6 bases). The CDR3 is made up of 14 amino acids. Trimming took 3 bases from V and 6 from J, leaving 13 bases between them. Per germline, CDR1 MDHEN and CDR2 SYDVKM. CDR3 region: CASSFRVAGDTQYF. The CDR3 nucleotides read TGTGCCAGCAGTTTTCGGGTGGCGGGGGATACGCAGTATTTT.

The chain carries TRBV2 and TRBJ2-1; 11 positions match TRBD1. Germline CDR1 is SNHLY and CDR2 is FYNNEI. V was pared by 3 bases and J by 8 bases, with 9 bases of the junction left unmatched. This CDR3 is built from 16 residues. The CDR3 DNA is TGTGCCAGCAGTGAGCCCTCCGGACAGGGGGCAGATGAGCAGTTCTTC. Translating gives CASSEPSGQGADEQFF. Combining the CDR3 with reference TRBV2 and TRBJ2-1 gives the whole variable domain EPEVTQTPSHQVTQMGQEVILRCVPISNHLYFYWYRQILGQKVEFLVSFYNNEISEKSEIFDDQFSVERPDGSNFTLKIRSTKLEDSAMYFCASSEPSGQGADEQFFGPGTRLTVL.

The chain uses TRBV6-1 and TRBJ2-5; D perhaps matches TRBD2 (5 bases). The CDR3 has 12 amino acids. Between the trimmed V and J ends, which lost 6 bases and 5 bases, there was a span of 10 bases. CDR1 MNHNS and CDR2 SASEGT come from the germline V gene. The CDR3 DNA reads TGTGCCAGCAGGAGCGGTTCTGAGACCCAGTACTTC. Its translation: CASRSGSETQYF.

V usage is TRBV5-1 and J usage is TRBJ1-1; D unresolved. The CDR3 sequence is 12 residues long. Germline V gene data show CDR1 as SGHRS and CDR2 as YFSETQ. Trimming took 1 base from V and 7 from J, leaving 8 bases between them. CDR3 residues: CASSLSVVEAFF. The CDR3 DNA is TGCGCCAGCAGCTTGAGCGTAGTTGAAGCTTTCTTT. The entire variable domain, with the rest obtained from reference TRBV5-1 and TRBJ1-1, is as follows: KAGVTQTPRYLIKTRGQQVTLSCSPISGHRSVSWYQQTPGQGLQFLFEYFSETQRNKGNFPGRFSGRQFSNSRSEMNVSTLELGDSALYLCASSLSVVEAFFGQGTRLTVV.

V and J are TRBV19 and TRBJ1-6, with 7 nucleotides matching TRBD1. Germline CDR1 and CDR2: LNHDA and SQIVND (reference sequence). This CDR3 has 16 amino acids. The V segment lost 4 bases and the J segment 2 bases; nucleotides outside the gene matches: 5. The CDR3 coding sequence is TGTGCCAGTAGTAAGGCAGGGGGTGCCTATAATTCACCCCTCCACTTT. It codes for CASSKAGGAYNSPLHF.

This clone was detected only a few times. The V gene is TRBV28, the J gene TRBJ1-2, with 9 nucleotides matching TRBD1. Germline V CDR1 and CDR2: MDHEN, SYDVKM. CDR3 size: 17 residues. V gave up 0 bases and J gave up 0 bases; unmatched junction bases: 5. The CDR3 loop is CASSLWGQGFPNYGYTF. The CDR3 coding sequence is TGTGCCAGCAGTTTATGGGGACAGGGTTTTCCTAACTATGGCTACACCTTC.

The V gene is TRBV6-5, the J gene TRBJ1-2, with a tentative D call TRBD1 (5 bases). The germline gives CDR1 MNHEY, CDR2 SVGAGI. V lost 6 bases and J lost 2, with 13 bases in between. This CDR3 spans 14 amino acids. The CDR3 protein is CASSASGGNYGYTF. The CDR3 nucleotides read TGTGCCAGCAGCGCCAGTGGGGGGAACTATGGCTACACCTTC.

The chain couples TRBV5-6 to TRBJ2-2; 14 bases agree with TRBD2. V lost 4 bases to trimming and J lost 7 bases; unmatched junction nucleotides: 6. Germline loops: CDR1 SGHDT, CDR2 YYEEEE. The CDR3 is 16 amino acids. This chain's CDR3 is CASSPGLAGGGGELFF. The CDR3 coding sequence is TGTGCCAGCAGCCCAGGACTAGCGGGAGGAGGCGGGGAGCTGTTTTTT. The full variable domain, rest sourced from reference TRBV5-6 and TRBJ2-2, is DAGVTQSPTHLIKTRGQQVTLRCSPKSGHDTVSWYQQALGQGPQFIFQYYEEEERQRGNFPDRFSGHQFPNYSSELNVNALLLGDSALYLCASSPGLAGGGGELFFGEGSRLTVL.

The J gene is TRBJ1-6, the V gene TRBV7-8; TRBD1 might be the D (6 bases). Germline V gives CDR1 SGHVS, CDR2 FQNEAQ. CDR3 length equals 16 residues. V lost 4 bases and J lost 6, with 16 bases in between. The CDR3 protein is CASSSGQPSGNSPLHF. CDR3 DNA: TGTGCCAGCAGCTCTGGACAGCCCAGTGGTAATTCACCCCTCCACTTT.

The CDR3 sequence: CASSSWRGGTSDTQYF. The DNA for the CDR3 is TGTGCCAGCAGTTCTTGGCGGGGGGGCACATCAGATACGCAGTATTTT. V gene TRBV6-2 or TRBV6-3 combines with J gene TRBJ2-3, with TRBD2 identical over 9 bases. The CDR3 runs to 16 residues. Germline trimming cut 4 bases from V and 4 bases from J; bases unmatched to any gene: 9. Germline CDR1 and CDR2: MNHEY and SVGEGT.

The chain uses TRBV11-2 and TRBJ1-3, with a possible D match to TRBD1 (5 bases). The V end was cut by 1 base, the J end by 0 bases, with 10 bases between. The CDR3 is 16 amino acids. CDR1 and CDR2 (germline): SGHAT, FQNNGV. CDR3 bases: TGTGCCAGCAGCTTAGGACCGGGGGGCTCTGGAAACACCATATATTTT. This gives the protein CASSLGPGGSGNTIYF.

The chain uses TRBV24-1 and TRBJ2-7, with D possibly matching TRBD1 (5 bases). The V gene's germline CDR1 is KGHDR and CDR2 SFDVKD. V was clipped by 4 bases and J by 3 bases, with 9 bases between them. The CDR3 is 13 amino acids. The CDR3 DNA follows: TGTGCCACCAGTGACCTCGACAGCTACGAGCAGTACTTC. Translation: CATSDLDSYEQYF.

V and J are TRBV2 and TRBJ1-1; D is uncertain. CDR3 size: 14 residues. Germline V gene sequence: CDR1 SNHLY, CDR2 FYNNEI. The germline V and J ends were trimmed by 4 bases and 0 bases, with 9 bases remaining between them. The chain's CDR3 is CASSALGLNTEAFF. DNA for the CDR3: TGTGCCAGCAGTGCCTTGGGCCTGAACACTGAAGCTTTCTTT.